This T cell receptor beta chain was sequenced for a study of neoadjuvant anti-PD-1 for oral cavity cancer. Only in-frame clones appear in the TCRdb table, and some are missing; sequencing was by immunoSEQ multiplex PCR. The table lists 15,000 or so clones, 50% to 70% of them singletons, with about 2.9% in the top ten. V gave up 0 bases and J gave up 9 bases; unmatched junction bases: 17. Germline values: CDR1 SGHNT, CDR2 YENEEA. This CDR3 has 18 residues. This clonotype was obtained from a person aged 35-79 years with oral cavity squamous cell carcinoma. This chain connects TRBV11-3 to TRBJ2-1; 7 nucleotides match TRBD2. The input for sequencing was PBMCs, taken before nivolumab (anti-PD-1) treatment. The CDR3 is CASSLDQGGSGRWVEQFF. For the CDR3, the DNA is TGTGCCAGCAGCTTAGATCAGGGAGGGAGTGGACGATGGGTTGAGCAGTTCTTC.